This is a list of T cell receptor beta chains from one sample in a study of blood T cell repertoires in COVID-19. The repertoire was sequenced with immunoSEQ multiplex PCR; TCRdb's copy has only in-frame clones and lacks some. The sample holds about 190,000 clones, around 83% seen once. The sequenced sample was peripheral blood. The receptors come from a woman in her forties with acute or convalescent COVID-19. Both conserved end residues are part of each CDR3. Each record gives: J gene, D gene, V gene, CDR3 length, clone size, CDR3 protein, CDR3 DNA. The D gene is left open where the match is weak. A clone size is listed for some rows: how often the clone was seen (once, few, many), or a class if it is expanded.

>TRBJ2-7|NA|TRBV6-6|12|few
CASSNRGGEQYF
TGTGCCAGCAGTAACAGGGGAGGCGAGCAGTACTTC
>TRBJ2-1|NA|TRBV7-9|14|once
CASSPPSFSTEEFF
TGTGCCAGCAGCCCGCCTAGCTTTTCGACGGAGGAGTTCTTC
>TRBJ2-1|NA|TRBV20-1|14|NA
CSASRQGIWNEQFF
TGCAGTGCTAGTAGGCAGGGTATTTGGAATGAGCAGTTCTTC
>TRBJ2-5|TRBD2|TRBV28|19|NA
CASTSGRSGGAGVQETQYF
TGTGCCAGCACCAGCGGGAGGTCTGGGGGTGCTGGAGTGCAAGAGACCCAGTACTTC
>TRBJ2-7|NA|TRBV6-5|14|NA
CASSYSKQADEQYF
TGTGCCAGCAGTTACTCGAAACAGGCCGACGAGCAGTACTTC
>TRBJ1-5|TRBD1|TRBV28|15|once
CASSWGTALNQPQHF
TGTGCCAGCAGTTGGGGGACAGCCTTGAATCAGCCCCAGCATTTT
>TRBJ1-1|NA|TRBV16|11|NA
CASSQWEQAFF
TGTGCCAGCAGCCAATGGGAGCAGGCTTTCTTT
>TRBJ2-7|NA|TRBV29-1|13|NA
CSVGLETGREQYF
TGCAGCGTTGGACTAGAAACCGGCCGGGAGCAGTACTTC
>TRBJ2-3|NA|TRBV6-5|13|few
CASSGDSTDTQYF
TGTGCCAGCAGCGGAGACAGCACAGATACGCAGTATTTT
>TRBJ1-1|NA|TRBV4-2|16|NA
CASSQGPVTRNTEAFF
TGTGCCAGCAGCCAAGGTCCTGTCACACGGAACACTGAAGCTTTCTTT
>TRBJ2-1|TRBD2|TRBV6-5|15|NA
CATAREPGGGNEQFF
TGTGCCACGGCAAGGGAACCGGGAGGAGGCAATGAGCAGTTCTTC
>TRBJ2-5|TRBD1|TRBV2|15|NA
CASRVIPQGEETQYF
TGTGCCAGCAGAGTCATACCACAGGGGGAAGAGACCCAGTACTTC
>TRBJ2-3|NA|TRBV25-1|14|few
CASTDGGSGDTQYF
TGTGCCAGCACCGACGGAGGGTCTGGAGATACGCAGTATTTT
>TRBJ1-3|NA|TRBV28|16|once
CASSFDSLSSGNTIYF
TGTGCCAGCAGCTTCGACTCCCTCAGCTCTGGAAACACCATATATTTT
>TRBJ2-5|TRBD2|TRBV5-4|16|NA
CASSSPASGGAETQYF
TGTGCCAGCAGCTCGCCGGCTAGCGGGGGGGCCGAGACCCAGTACTTC
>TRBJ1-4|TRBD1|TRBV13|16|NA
CASSYRDRVANEKLFF
TGTGCCAGCAGCTACCGGGACAGGGTGGCTAATGAAAAACTGTTTTTT
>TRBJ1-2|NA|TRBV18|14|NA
CASSPGAGKYGYTF
TGTGCCAGCTCACCGGGGGCAGGGAAGTATGGCTACACCTTC
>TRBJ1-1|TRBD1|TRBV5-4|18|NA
CASSPGAGTGIVLTEAFF
TGTGCCAGCAGCCCGGGGGCCGGGACAGGGATAGTGTTGACTGAAGCTTTCTTT